This TCR beta chain came from a study of T-cell reconstitution after alpha-beta-depleted transplantation in children (dated by TCRdb to the mid-2010s). Regarding the complete study: Using TCR repertoire profiling, the study quantitatively followed how T-cell immune reconstitution unfolded in children after TCRalphabeta/CD19-depleted allogeneic hematopoietic cell transplantation.

Library preparation was by PCR. Instrument used: Illumina HiSeq 2500. TCR libraries were prepared with molecular barcoding, using unique molecular identifiers to normalize TCRbeta repertoire quantification. The public reads were reanalyzed by TCRdb: fastp trimming at Q25, MiXCR alignment, in-frame beta chains only. Each entry merges the rows of one CDR3 protein and shows their most common DNA and genes. The sample profile shows roughly 670,000 distinct CDR3 sequences; 13% of them were found once. The top ten constitute 0.79% of the sample. The treatment or condition label on this specimen signifies: allogeneic hematopoietic cell transplantation with graft depleted of TCRalphabeta T cells and CD19 B cells. The transplant recipients were children given TCRalphabeta/CD19-depleted allogeneic hematopoietic cell grafts. The full study reports these points: The frequencies of hyperexpanded clones fell over the following months, and after one year, T-cell counts and TCRbeta diversity were mostly attributed to newly produced T cells. The apparently early alphabetaT-cell count recovery about two months after transplant was reportedly dependent on only several hundred rapidly expanded clones derived from non-depleted graft cells. The high TCRbeta diversity at day 60 in some patients was ascribed to recipient T cells and intrathymic progenitors that had survived conditioning.

The V end loses 0 bases and the J end loses 6 bases, and a stretch of 9 bases separates them. CDR1 and CDR2 (SGHRS, YFSETQ) derive from the germline V gene. The CDR3 goes from the cysteine to the phenylalanine over 13 residues. The kept DNA is CDR3 alone, 39 bases in frame from the first base. Remarks on this clonotype: The target of this receptor is not known. Base qualities are not recorded, but no much larger clone differs from it by a single base.

The chain is made from TRBV5-1 and TRBJ1-1; TRBD1 could be the D gene, as 5 bases match. This receptor was obtained from a girl aged 2-10 years with congenital amegakaryocytic thrombocytopenia, due to receive a stem cell transplant. Sequences were derived from PBMCs, sampled before TCRalphabeta/CD19-depleted stem cell transplant. The CDR3 region: CASSLGGDPEAFF. The DNA sequence is as follows: TGCGCCAGCAGCTTGGGGGGGGACCCTGAAGCTTTCTTT.